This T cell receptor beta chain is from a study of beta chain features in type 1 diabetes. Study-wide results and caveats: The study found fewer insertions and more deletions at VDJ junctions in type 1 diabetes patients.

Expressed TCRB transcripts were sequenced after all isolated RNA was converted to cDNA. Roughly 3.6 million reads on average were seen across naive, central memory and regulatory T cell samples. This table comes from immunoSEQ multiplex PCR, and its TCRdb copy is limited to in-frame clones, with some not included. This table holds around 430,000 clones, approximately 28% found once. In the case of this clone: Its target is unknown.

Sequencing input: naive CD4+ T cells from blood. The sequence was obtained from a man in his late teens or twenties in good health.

CDR3 sequence reads: CAISPTTSGAHNEQFF. In nucleotides, the CDR3 is TGTGCCATCAGCCCTACAACTAGCGGGGCTCACAATGAGCAGTTCTTC. The chain has TRBV10-3 and TRBJ2-1, with TRBD2 matching 10 bases. V lost 6 bases, J lost 5 bases, and 10 bases stayed unmatched. Germline loops: CDR1 ENHRY, CDR2 SYGVKD. The CDR3 covers 16 residues.